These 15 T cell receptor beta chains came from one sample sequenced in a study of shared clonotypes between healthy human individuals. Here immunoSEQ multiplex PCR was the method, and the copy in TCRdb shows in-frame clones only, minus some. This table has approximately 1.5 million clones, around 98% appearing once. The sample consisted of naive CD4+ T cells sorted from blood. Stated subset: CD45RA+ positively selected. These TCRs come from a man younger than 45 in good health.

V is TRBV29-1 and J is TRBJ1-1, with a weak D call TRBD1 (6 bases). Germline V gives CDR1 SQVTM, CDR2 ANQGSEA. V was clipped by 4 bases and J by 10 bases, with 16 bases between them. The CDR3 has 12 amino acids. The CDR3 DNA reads TGCAGCGTTGTCACGGGGGCTGAAGGAGCTTTCTTT. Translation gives CSVVTGAEGAFF.

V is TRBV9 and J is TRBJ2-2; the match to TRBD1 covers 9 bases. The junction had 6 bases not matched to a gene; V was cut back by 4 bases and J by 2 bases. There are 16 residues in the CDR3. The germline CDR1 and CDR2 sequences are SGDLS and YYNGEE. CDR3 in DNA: TGTGCCAGCAGCCCCCGGACAGGGGACAACACCGGGGAGCTGTTTTTT. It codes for CASSPRTGDNTGELFF.

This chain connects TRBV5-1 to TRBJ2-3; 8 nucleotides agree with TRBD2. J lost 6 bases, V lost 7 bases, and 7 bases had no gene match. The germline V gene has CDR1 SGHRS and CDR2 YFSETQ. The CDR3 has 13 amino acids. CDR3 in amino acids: CASGSGSTDTQYF. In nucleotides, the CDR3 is TGCGCCAGCGGAAGCGGGAGTACGGATACGCAGTATTTT.

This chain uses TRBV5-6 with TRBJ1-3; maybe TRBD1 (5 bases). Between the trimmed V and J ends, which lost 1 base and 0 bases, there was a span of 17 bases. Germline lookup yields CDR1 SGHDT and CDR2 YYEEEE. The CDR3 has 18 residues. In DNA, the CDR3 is TGTGCCAGCAGCTTGTTGGTGGGCAGGGCCGACTCTGGAAACACCATATATTTT. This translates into CASSLLVGRADSGNTIYF.

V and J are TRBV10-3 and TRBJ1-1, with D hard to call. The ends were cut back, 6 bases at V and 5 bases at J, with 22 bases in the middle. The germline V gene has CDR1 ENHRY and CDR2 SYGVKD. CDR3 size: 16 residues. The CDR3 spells CAISSPRSRGGTEAFF. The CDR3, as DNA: TGTGCCATCAGCTCGCCCAGGTCCCGGGGAGGGACTGAAGCTTTCTTT.

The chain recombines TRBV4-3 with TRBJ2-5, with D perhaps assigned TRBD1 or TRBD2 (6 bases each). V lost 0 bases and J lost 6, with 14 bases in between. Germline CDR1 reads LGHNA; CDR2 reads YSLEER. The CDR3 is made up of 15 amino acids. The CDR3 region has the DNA TGCGCCAGCAGCCAAGATAGTCGGGGGCGGCAGACCCAGTACTTC. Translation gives CASSQDSRGRQTQYF.

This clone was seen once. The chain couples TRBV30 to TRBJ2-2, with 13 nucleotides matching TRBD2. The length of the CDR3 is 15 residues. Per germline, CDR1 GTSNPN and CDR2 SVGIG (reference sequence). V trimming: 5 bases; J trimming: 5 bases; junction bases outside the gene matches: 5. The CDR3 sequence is CAWVLAGGETGELFF. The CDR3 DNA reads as TGTGCCTGGGTACTAGCGGGAGGGGAAACCGGGGAGCTGTTTTTT.

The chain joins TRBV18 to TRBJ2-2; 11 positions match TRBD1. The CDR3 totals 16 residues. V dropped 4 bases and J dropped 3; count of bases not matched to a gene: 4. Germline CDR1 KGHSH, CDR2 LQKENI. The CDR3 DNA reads TGTGCCAGCTCACTCCGGACAGGGGGCTACACCGGGGAGCTGTTTTTT. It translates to CASSLRTGGYTGELFF.

The CDR3 DNA reads as TGTGCCAGCTCACTAGCGGGGGCACAAGAGACCCAGTACTTC. Translation gives CASSLAGAQETQYF. This chain joins TRBV18 and TRBJ2-5; 9 bases map to TRBD2. CDR3 length: 14 amino acids. Germline V gene data show CDR1 as KGHSH and CDR2 as LQKENI. Trimming took 4 bases from V and 2 from J; bases not matched to a gene: 2.

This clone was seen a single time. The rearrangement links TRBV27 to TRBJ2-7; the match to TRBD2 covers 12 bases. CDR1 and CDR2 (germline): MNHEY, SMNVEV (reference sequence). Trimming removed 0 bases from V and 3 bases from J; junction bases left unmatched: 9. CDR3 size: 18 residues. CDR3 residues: CASSLSSLAGGPVYEQYF. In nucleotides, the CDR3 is TGTGCCAGCAGTTTATCTTCCCTAGCGGGAGGGCCAGTCTACGAGCAGTACTTC.

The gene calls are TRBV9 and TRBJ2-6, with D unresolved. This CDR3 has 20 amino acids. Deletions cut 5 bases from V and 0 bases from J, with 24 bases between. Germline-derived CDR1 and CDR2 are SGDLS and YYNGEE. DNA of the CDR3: TGTGCCAGCAGGGCCCTCTGTGAGGCCTCCTTTGACTCTGGGGCCAACGTCCTGACTTTC. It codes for CASRALCEASFDSGANVLTF.

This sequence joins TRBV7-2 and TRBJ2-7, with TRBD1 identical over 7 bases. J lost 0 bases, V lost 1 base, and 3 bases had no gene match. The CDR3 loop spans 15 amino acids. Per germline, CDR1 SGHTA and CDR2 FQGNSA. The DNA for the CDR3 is TGTGCCAGCAGCTTAGAAGGGACAGACTCCTACGAGCAGTACTTC. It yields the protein CASSLEGTDSYEQYF.

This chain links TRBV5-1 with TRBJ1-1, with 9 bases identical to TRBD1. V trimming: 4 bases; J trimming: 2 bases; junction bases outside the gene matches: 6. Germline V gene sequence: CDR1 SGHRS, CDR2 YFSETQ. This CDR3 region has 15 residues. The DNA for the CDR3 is TGCGCCAGCAGCCGCGACAGGGGGTTTAACACTGAAGCTTTCTTT. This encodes CASSRDRGFNTEAFF.

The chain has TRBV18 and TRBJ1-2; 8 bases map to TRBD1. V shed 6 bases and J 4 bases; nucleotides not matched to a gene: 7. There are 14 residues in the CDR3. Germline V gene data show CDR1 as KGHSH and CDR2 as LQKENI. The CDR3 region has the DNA TGTGCCAGCTCTTCCAGGGGGCTAGGCTATGGCTACACCTTC. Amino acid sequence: CASSSRGLGYGYTF.

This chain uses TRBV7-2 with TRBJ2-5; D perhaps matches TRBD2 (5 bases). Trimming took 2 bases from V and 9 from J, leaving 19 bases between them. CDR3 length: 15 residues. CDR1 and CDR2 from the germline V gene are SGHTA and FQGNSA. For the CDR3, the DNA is TGTGCCAGCAGCTTAAAAGCGTCTAGCAGCCTCGCCCAGTACTTC. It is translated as CASSLKASSSLAQYF.